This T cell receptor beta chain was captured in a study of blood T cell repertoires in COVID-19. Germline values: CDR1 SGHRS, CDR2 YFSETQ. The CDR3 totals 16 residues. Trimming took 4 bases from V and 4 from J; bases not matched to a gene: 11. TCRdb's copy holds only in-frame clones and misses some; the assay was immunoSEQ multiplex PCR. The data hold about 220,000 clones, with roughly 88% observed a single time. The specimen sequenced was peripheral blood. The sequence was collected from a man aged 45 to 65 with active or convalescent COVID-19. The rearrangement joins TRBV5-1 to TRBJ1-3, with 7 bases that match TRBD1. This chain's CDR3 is CASSLATGVFGNTIYF. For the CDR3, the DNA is TGCGCCAGCAGCCTGGCCACAGGGGTTTTCGGAAACACCATATATTTT. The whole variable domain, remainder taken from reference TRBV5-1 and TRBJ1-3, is KAGVTQTPRYLIKTRGQQVTLSCSPISGHRSVSWYQQTPGQGLQFLFEYFSETQRNKGNFPGRFSGRQFSNSRSEMNVSTLELGDSALYLCASSLATGVFGNTIYFGEGSWLTVV.